This T cell receptor beta chain appears in the sequencing data of a study of cytomegalovirus exposure and HLA in healthy donors. Overall study results and limits: TCR beta chain V- and J-gene trimming was linked, in a later analysis, to a missense variant in DCLRE1C. Many donors shared some public TCRs, even though most TCR sequences were rare.

This CDR3 has 14 residues. CDR1 is SGHRS and CDR2 is YFSETQ in the germline V gene. V shed 4 bases, J shed 6 bases, and the junction held 9 bases outside the gene matches. Among the donors, all were healthy bone marrow donors. On this clone: Its antigen is undetermined.

PCR employed 60 Vbeta and 13 Jbeta primers. The method was immunoSEQ multiplex PCR; TCRdb's version includes in-frame clones alone and lacks a portion of them. The sample totals around 110,000 clones. The chain is built from TRBV5-1 and TRBJ1-2, with TRBD1 matching 7 bases. Specimen: PBMCs. This sequence was found in a man between 25 and 39 years old in good health and CMV-seronegative. The CDR3 coding sequence is TGCGCCAGCAGCCTCGACAGGGTGGGTCATGGCTACACCTTC. Protein sequence: CASSLDRVGHGYTF.